The entry below gives a single TCR beta chain sequence along with its context. Its antigen is unidentified. Germline-derived CDR1 and CDR2 are KGHSH and LQKENI. Deletions cut 3 bases from V and 2 bases from J, with 24 bases between. The CDR3 covers 19 residues. These data are taken from a study of T cells after yellow fever vaccination. Study outcomes and limitations: Subsequent to the booster, the majority of primary-vaccination clones reappeared (under 98% CD4, 80% to 90% CD8). Only a small proportion of the clonotypes turned up in both the CD4 and the CD8 compartments, likely arising from convergent recombination. FACS-sorted repertoires might harbor abundant contaminating clonotypes from the bulk population. Compared with primary, the secondary response was weaker and peaked at day 5, not 15.

Via MiXCR, TCRdb re-called the 5' RACE reads, giving one row per CDR3 protein. The sample lists 120,000 to 150,000 distinct CDR3 sequences, roughly 8.2% occurring once. The clonotype was recovered from a man under 40 who received the YFV17D yellow fever vaccine. Sequencing used CD4+ T cells sorted from PBMCs, obtained 5 days after the yellow fever booster vaccination. The rearrangement links TRBV18 to TRBJ2-3, with D perhaps matching TRBD1 or TRBD2 (5 bases each). CDR3 residues: CASSPQIRSGTGPTDTQYF. CDR3 in DNA: TGTGCCAGCTCACCTCAAATCCGATCCGGGACGGGGCCCACAGATACGCAGTATTTT. The variable domain in full, completed from reference TRBV18 and TRBJ2-3, reads NAGVMQNPRHLVRRRGQEARLRCSPMKGHSHVYWYRQLPEEGLKFMVYLQKENIIDESGMPKERFSAEFPKEGPSILRIQQVVRGDSAAYFCASSPQIRSGTGPTDTQYFGPGTRLTVL.